The following is a T cell receptor beta chain sequence with its context. Antigen: not known. The assay was immunoSEQ multiplex PCR, and TCRdb's table has in-frame clones only and misses some. There are approximately 100,000 clones in the sample; roughly nine tenths occur only once, and 2.8% lies in the top ten. This sample is drawn from a study of T cell responses to AZD1222 COVID-19 vaccine. Study-wide results and limits: There were repertoire samples only from the period after the peak T cell response. Regions 160-218 and 743-854 dominated among vaccine-associated CD4 TCRs spanning spike. Reports indicate that nearly half of spike-specific TCRs are directed at unmutated variant regions. With two AZD1222 doses given, Spike-specific TCR breadth and depth both rose.

V gave up 7 bases and J gave up 3 bases, with 10 bases separating them. From germline, CDR1 is MNHEY and CDR2 SVGEGT. There are 12 residues in the CDR3. This sequence originates from an adult in good health. The rearrangement joins TRBV6-2 or TRBV6-3 to TRBJ2-7, with D possibly called TRBD1 or TRBD2 (5 bases each). The input for sequencing was peripheral blood, taken on day 0 of MenACWY control vaccination. The CDR3 DNA sequence: TGTGCCAGCACCCCGGGGCACTACGAGCAGTACTTC. The encoded protein is CASTPGHYEQYF.